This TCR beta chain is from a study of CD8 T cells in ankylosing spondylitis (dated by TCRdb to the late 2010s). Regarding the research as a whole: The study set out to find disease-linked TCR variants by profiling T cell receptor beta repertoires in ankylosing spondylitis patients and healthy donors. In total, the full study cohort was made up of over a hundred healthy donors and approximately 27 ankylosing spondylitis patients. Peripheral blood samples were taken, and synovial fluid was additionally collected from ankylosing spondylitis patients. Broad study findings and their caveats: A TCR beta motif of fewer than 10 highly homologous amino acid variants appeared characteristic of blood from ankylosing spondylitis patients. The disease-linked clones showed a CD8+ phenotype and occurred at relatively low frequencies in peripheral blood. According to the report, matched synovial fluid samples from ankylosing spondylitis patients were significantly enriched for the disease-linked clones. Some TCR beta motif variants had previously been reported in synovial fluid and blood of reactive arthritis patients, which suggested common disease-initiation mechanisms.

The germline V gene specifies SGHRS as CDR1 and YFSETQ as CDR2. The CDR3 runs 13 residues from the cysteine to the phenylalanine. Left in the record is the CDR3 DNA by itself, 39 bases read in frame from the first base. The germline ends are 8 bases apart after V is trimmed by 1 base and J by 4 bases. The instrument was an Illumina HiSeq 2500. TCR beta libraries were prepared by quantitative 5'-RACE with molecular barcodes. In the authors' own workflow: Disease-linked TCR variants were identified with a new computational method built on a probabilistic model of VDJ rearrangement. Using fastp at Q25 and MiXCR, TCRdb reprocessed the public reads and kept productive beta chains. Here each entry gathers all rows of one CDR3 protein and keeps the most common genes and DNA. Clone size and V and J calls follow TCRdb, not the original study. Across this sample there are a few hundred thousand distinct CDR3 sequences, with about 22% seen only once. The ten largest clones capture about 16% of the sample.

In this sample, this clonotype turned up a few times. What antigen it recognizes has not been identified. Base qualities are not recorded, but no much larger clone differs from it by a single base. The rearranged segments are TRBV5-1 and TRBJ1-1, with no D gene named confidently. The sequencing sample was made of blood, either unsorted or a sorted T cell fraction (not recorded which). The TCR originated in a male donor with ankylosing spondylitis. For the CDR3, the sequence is CASSLLEVTEAFF. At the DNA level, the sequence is TGCGCCAGCAGCTTGTTAGAGGTCACTGAAGCTTTCTTT.